Reported below is one T cell receptor (beta chain). With V trimmed by 0 bases and J by 2 bases, 3 bases remained unmatched. The CDR3 has 15 residues. Germline CDR1 is SGHAT and CDR2 is FQNNGV. This record comes from a study of blood T cell repertoires in COVID-19. Study as a whole: The study drew acute and convalescent COVID-19 samples from the United States, Italy and Spain. Sample material is recorded as cDNA or gDNA derived from T cells, B-cell-depleted T cells, or PBMCs.

In the authors' methods: How many nucleated cells were present was estimated from reference gene primer amplification. Some clones are missing from TCRdb's copy, which holds only in-frame ones; the method was immunoSEQ multiplex PCR. That table is the source of V, J and clone size, and D and trimming were worked out from the DNA. The sample lists 150,000 to 200,000 clones, roughly 85% seen once, with approximately 8% in the top ten. The rearrangement joins TRBV11-2 to TRBJ2-5, with 7 bases identical to TRBD1. Specimen: peripheral blood. The sequence derives from a woman between 55 and 75 years old with acute or convalescent COVID-19. The CDR3 region is CASSLDRGQQETQYF. CDR3 DNA: TGTGCCAGCAGCTTAGATCGGGGACAGCAAGAGACCCAGTACTTC.